This TCR beta chain emerged from a study of tumor and adjacent non-tumor tissue in lung cancer. No cell sorting was done before RNA was extracted from the tissue. The normal lung tissue was taken more than 3 cm from the tumor edge. TCRbeta libraries were built with three rounds of nested PCR, modified from ARM-PCR. MiXCR was run by TCRdb on the multiplex PCR reads, yielding one entry per CDR3 protein. The sample includes approximately 44,000 distinct CDR3 sequences, approximately 61% of them seen just once. The CDR3 runs to 17 residues. Germline loops: CDR1 LGHNT, CDR2 FRNRAP. Comments on this clonotype: Sequence at one end of the junction differs from germline and may be a read error.

V usage is TRBV12-5 and J usage is TRBJ2-6; a weak D match, TRBD2 (6 bases). The TCR was taken from a man aged 45 to 65 with non-small cell lung cancer. The sequenced material came from distant non-tumor lung tissue. CDR3 bases: TGTGCTAGTGACTTGGGGGACTCGGAGAGGAGTTCCAACATCCTGACTTTC. Its translation is CASDLGDSERSSNILTF.